This record covers a single TCR beta chain. Sequencing was performed with immunoSEQ multiplex PCR; in TCRdb, only in-frame clones are kept and a portion is missing. The profile shows roughly 250,000 clones, about nine tenths of them singletons. This specimen comes from a study of blood T cell repertoires in COVID-19. Study-wide context: From the United States, Italy and Spain came samples of acute and convalescent COVID-19.

V was trimmed by 1 base and J by 5 bases, leaving 14 bases between them. There are 15 residues in the CDR3. The V gene's germline CDR1 is SEHNR and CDR2 FQNEAQ (reference sequence). The source material was peripheral blood. This TCR was recovered from a woman between 25 and 40 years old with COVID-19, enrolled during active disease. This chain links TRBV7-9 with TRBJ1-1, with D possibly matching TRBD1 (5 bases). The CDR3 nucleotides read TGTGCCAGCAGCTTAGAAGATTTCGGGGGGACTGAAGCTTTCTTT. Translating it yields CASSLEDFGGTEAFF.